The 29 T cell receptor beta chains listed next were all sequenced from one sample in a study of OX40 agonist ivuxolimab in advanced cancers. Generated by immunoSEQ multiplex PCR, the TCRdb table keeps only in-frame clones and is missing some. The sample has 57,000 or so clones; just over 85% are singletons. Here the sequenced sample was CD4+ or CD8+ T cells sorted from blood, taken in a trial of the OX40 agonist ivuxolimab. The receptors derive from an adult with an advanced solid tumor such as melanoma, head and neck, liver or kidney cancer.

This CDR3 reads CASSLPGRNYGYTF. The CDR3 DNA reads as TGTGCCAGCAGCTTACCGGGCCGTAACTATGGCTACACCTTC. This chain joins TRBV5-6 and TRBJ1-2; D ambiguous. The CDR3 is 14 residues long. Trimming stripped 2 bases from V and 1 base from J, with 9 bases between. CDR1 and CDR2 from the germline V gene are SGHDT and YYEEEE.

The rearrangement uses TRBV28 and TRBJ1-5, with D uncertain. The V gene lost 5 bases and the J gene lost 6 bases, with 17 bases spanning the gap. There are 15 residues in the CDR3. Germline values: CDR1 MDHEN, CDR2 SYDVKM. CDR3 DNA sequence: TGTGCCAGCAGTCTGGCGGGATCCTTCAGTCAGCCCCAGCATTTT. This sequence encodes CASSLAGSFSQPQHF.

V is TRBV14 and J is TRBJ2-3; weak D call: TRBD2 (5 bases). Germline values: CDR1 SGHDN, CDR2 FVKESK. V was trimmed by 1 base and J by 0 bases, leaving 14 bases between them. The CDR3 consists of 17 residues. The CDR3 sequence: CASSQGFGRLSTDTQYF. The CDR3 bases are TGTGCCAGCAGCCAAGGGTTTGGGAGACTTAGCACAGATACGCAGTATTTT. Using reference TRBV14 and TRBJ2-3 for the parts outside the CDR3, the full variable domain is EAGVTQFPSHSVIEKGQTVTLRCDPISGHDNLYWYRRVMGKEIKFLLHFVKESKQDESGMPNNRFLAERTGGTYSTLKVQPAELEDSGVYFCASSQGFGRLSTDTQYFGPGTRLTVL.

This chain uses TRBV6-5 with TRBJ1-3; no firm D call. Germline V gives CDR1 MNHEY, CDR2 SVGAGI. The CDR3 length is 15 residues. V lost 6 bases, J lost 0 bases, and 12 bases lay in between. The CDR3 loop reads CASSSTLRSGNTIYF. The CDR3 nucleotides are TGTGCCAGCAGCTCCACACTCCGCTCTGGAAACACCATATATTTT.

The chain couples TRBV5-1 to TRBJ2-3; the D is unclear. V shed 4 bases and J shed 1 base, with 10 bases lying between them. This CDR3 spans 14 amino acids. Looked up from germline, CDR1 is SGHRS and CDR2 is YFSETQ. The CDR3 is CASSLGPGTDTQYF. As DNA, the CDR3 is TGCGCCAGCAGCCTTGGACCCGGCACAGATACGCAGTATTTT.

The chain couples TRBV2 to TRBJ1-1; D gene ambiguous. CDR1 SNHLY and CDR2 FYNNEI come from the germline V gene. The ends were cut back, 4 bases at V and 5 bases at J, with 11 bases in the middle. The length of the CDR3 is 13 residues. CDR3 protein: CASSGGPGTEAFF. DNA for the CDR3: TGTGCCAGCAGTGGAGGGCCGGGGACTGAAGCTTTCTTT. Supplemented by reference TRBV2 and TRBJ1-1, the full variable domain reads EPEVTQTPSHQVTQMGQEVILRCVPISNHLYFYWYRQILGQKVEFLVSFYNNEISEKSEIFDDQFSVERPDGSNFTLKIRSTKLEDSAMYFCASSGGPGTEAFFGQGTRLTVV.

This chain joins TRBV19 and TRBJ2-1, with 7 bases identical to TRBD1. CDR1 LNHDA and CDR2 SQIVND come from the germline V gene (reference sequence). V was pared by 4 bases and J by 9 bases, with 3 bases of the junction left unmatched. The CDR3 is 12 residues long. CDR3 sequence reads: CASSRQGSEQFF. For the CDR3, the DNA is TGTGCCAGTAGTAGACAGGGAAGTGAGCAGTTCTTC.

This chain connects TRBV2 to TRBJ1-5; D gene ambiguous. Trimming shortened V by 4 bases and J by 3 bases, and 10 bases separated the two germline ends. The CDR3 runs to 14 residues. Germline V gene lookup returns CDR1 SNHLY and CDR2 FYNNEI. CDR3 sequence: CASSVSVVNQPQHF. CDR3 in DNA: TGTGCCAGCAGTGTCTCGGTAGTCAATCAGCCCCAGCATTTT.

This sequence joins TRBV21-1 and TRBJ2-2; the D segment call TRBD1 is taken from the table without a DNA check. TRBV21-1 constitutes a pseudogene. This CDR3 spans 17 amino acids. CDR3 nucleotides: TGTGCCAGCAGACTTCATTTCTACACAGGCTTGACCGGGGAGCTGTTTTTT. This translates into CASRLHFYTGLTGELFF.

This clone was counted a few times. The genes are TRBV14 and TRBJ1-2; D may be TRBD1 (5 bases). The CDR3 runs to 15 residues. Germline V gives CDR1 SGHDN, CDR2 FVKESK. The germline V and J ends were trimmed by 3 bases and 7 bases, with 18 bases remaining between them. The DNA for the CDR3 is TGTGCCAGCAGCCACCGAGGGGTAGGGGCCCTTGGCTACACCTTC. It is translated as CASSHRGVGALGYTF. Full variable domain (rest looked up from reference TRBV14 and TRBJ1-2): EAGVTQFPSHSVIEKGQTVTLRCDPISGHDNLYWYRRVMGKEIKFLLHFVKESKQDESGMPNNRFLAERTGGTYSTLKVQPAELEDSGVYFCASSHRGVGALGYTFGSGTRLTVV.

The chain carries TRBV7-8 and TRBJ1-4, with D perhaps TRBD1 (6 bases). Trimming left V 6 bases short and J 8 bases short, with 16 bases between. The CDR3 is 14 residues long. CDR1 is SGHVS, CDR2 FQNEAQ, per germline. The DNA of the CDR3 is TGTGCCAGCAGGCGTGACAGGTTAAGAGAAAAACTGTTTTTT. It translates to CASRRDRLREKLFF.

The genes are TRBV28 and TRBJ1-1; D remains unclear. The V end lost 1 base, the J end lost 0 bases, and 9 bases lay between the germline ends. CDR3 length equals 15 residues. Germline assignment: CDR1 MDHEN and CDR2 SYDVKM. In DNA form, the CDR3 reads TGTGCCAGCAGTTTATCACAGAACTTGAACACTGAAGCTTTCTTT. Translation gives CASSLSQNLNTEAFF.

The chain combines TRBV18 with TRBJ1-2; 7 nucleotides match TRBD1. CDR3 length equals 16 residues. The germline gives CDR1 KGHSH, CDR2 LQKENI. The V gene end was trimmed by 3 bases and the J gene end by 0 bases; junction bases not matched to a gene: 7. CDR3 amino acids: CASSPPPGTANYGYTF. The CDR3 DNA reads TGTGCCAGCTCACCCCCGCCTGGGACAGCTAACTATGGCTACACCTTC. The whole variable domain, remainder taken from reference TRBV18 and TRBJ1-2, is NAGVMQNPRHLVRRRGQEARLRCSPMKGHSHVYWYRQLPEEGLKFMVYLQKENIIDESGMPKERFSAEFPKEGPSILRIQQVVRGDSAAYFCASSPPPGTANYGYTFGSGTRLTVV.

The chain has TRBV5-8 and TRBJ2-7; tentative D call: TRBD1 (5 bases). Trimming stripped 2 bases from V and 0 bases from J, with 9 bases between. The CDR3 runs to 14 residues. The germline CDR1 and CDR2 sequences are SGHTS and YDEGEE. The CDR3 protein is CASSFDRSSYEQYF. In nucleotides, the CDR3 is TGTGCCAGCAGCTTTGACAGAAGCTCCTACGAGCAGTACTTC.

In nucleotides, the CDR3 is TGTGCCAGCAGCCCGACAGGGGGGAAGACCCAGTACTTC. Translated, it gives CASSPTGGKTQYF. The V and J genes are TRBV7-7 and TRBJ2-5, with 9 bases matching TRBD1. CDR3 length equals 13 residues. V lost 5 bases, J lost 6 bases, and 4 bases stayed unmatched. Germline CDR1 reads SSHAT; CDR2 reads FNYEAQ (reference sequence).

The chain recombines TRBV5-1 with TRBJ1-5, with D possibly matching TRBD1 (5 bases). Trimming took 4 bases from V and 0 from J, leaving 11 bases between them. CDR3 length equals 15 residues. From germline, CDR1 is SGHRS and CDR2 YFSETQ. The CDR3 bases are TGCGCCAGCAGCCTCCGGGGCTATAGCAATCAGCCCCAGCATTTT. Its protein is CASSLRGYSNQPQHF.

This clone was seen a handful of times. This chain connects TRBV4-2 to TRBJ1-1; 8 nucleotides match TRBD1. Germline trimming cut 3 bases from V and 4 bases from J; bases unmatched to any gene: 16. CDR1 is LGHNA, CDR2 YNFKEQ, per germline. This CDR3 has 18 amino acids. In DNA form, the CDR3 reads TGTGCCAGCAGCCATATTCGAGTCGGGACAGGCGGGACCACTGAAGCTTTCTTT. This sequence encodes CASSHIRVGTGGTTEAFF.

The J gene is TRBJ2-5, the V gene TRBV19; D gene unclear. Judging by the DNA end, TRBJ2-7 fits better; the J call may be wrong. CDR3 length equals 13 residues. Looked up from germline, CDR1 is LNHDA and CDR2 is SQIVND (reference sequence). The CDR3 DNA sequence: TGTGCCAGTAGTCATCCAAGCTCCTACGAGCAGTACTTC. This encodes CASSHPSSYEQYF.

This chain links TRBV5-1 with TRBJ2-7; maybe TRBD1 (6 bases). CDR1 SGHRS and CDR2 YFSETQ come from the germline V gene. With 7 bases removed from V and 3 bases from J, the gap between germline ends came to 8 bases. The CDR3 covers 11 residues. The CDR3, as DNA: TGCGCCAGCCGGGACAACTACGAGCAGTACTTC. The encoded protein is CASRDNYEQYF.

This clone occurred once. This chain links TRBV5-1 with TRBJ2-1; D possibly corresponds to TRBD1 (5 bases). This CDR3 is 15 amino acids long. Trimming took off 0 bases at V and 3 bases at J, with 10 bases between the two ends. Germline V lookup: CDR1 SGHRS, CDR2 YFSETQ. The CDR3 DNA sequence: TGCGCCAGCAGCTTGGTCAGGGATAGCTACAATGAGCAGTTCTTC. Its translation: CASSLVRDSYNEQFF.

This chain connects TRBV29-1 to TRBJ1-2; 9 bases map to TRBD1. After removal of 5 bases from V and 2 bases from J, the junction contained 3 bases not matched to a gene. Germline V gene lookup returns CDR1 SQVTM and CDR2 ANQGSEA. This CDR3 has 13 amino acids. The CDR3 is CSVTGQGNYGYTF. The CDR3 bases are TGCAGCGTTACGGGACAGGGAAACTATGGCTACACCTTC. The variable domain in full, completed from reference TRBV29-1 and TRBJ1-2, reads SAVISQKPSRDICQRGTSLTIQCQVDSQVTMMFWYRQQPGQSLTLIATANQGSEATYESGFVIDKFPISRPNLTFSTLTVSNMSPEDSSIYLCSVTGQGNYGYTFGSGTRLTVV.

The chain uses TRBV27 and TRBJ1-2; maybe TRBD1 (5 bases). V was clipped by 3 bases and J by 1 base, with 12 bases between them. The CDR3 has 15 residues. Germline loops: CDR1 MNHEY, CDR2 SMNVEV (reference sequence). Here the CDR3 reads CASSLNLGGNYGYTF. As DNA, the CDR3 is TGTGCCAGCAGTTTGAATCTCGGGGGTAACTATGGCTACACCTTC.

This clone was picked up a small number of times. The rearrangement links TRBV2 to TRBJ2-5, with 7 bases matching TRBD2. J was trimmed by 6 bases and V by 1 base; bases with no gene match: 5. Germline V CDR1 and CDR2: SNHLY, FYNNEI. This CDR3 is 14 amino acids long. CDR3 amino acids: CASSEVREVKTQYF. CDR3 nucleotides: TGTGCCAGCAGTGAAGTACGGGAGGTGAAGACCCAGTACTTC. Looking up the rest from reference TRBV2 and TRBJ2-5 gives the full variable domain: EPEVTQTPSHQVTQMGQEVILRCVPISNHLYFYWYRQILGQKVEFLVSFYNNEISEKSEIFDDQFSVERPDGSNFTLKIRSTKLEDSAMYFCASSEVREVKTQYFGPGTRLLVL.

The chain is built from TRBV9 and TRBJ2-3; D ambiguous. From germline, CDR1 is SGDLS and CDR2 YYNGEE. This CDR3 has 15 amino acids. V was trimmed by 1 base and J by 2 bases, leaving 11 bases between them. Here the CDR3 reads CASSVYGRTTDTQYF. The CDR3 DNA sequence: TGTGCCAGCAGCGTATATGGCCGGACCACAGATACGCAGTATTTT.

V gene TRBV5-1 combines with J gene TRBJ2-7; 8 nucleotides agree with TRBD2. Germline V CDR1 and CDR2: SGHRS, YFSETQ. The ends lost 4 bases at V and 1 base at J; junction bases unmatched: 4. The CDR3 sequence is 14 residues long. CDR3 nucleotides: TGCGCCAGCAGCGGGAGCGGGGGTTCCTACGAGCAGTACTTC. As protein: CASSGSGGSYEQYF. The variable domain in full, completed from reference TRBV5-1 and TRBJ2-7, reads KAGVTQTPRYLIKTRGQQVTLSCSPISGHRSVSWYQQTPGQGLQFLFEYFSETQRNKGNFPGRFSGRQFSNSRSEMNVSTLELGDSALYLCASSGSGGSYEQYFGPGTRLTVT.

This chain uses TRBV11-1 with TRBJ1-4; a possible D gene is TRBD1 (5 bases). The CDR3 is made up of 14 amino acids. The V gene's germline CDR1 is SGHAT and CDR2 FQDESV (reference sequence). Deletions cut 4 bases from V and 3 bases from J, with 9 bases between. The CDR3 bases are TGTGCCAGCAGCTGGGACGGGGCTAATGAAAAACTGTTTTTT. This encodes CASSWDGANEKLFF.

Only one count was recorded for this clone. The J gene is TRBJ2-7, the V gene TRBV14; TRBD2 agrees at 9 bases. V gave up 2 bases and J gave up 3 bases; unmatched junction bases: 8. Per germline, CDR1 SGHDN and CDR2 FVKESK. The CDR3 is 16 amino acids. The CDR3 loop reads CASSQLLSSGIYEQYF. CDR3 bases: TGTGCCAGCAGCCAACTCTTATCTAGCGGGATCTACGAGCAGTACTTC.

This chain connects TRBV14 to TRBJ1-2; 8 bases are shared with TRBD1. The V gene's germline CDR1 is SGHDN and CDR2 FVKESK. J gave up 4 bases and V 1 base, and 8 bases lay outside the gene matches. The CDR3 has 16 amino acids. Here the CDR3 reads CASSQVPGTGGYGYTF. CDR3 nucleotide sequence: TGTGCCAGCAGCCAAGTCCCCGGGACAGGTGGCTATGGCTACACCTTC.

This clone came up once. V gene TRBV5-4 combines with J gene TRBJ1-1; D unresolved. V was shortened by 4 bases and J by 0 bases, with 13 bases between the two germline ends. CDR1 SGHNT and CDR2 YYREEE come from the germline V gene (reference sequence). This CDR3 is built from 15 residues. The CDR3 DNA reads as TGTGCCAGCAGCACGGCAGGACGTTTGAACACTGAAGCTTTCTTT. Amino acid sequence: CASSTAGRLNTEAFF. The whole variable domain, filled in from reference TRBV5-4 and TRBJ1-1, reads ETGVTQSPTHLIKTRGQQVTLRCSSQSGHNTVSWYQQALGQGPQFIFQYYREEENGRGNFPPRFSGLQFPNYSSELNVNALELDDSALYLCASSTAGRLNTEAFFGQGTRLTVV.